This is a list of T cell receptor beta chains from one sample in a study of beta chain features in type 1 diabetes. Assay: immunoSEQ multiplex PCR; the TCRdb copy retains only in-frame clones and omits some. Of 310,000 or so clones in the sample, approximately 11% were seen once. Sequencing was carried out using naive CD4+ T cells from blood. The receptors originated from a woman in her twenties or thirties in good health. Each CDR3 is given with its conserved first and last residue. Fields, in order: J gene, D gene, V gene, clone size, CDR3 protein, CDR3 DNA. A D gene is named only where the DNA matches it firmly. Size is stated for part of the rows, as once, few or many counts, or as a class when the clone is expanded.

J: TRBJ2-4; D: TRBD2; V: TRBV7-2; size: -; CDR3: CASSLGTSGLRNIQYF; DNA: TGTGCCAGCAGCTTGGGGACTAGCGGGCTAAGAAACATTCAGTACTTC
J: TRBJ2-3; D: TRBD1; V: TRBV9; size: few; CDR3: CASSGFGTGATDTQYF; DNA: TGTGCCAGCAGCGGGTTCGGGACAGGGGCCACAGATACGCAGTATTTT
J: TRBJ2-1; D: TRBD1; V: TRBV7-3; size: few; CDR3: CASTPGGTGTGVNEQFF; DNA: TGTGCCAGCACCCCAGGGGGTACCGGGACAGGGGTCAATGAGCAGTTCTTC
J: TRBJ2-4; D: -; V: TRBV11-2; size: few; CDR3: CASSLIAGDSKNIQYF; DNA: TGTGCCAGCAGCTTAATTGCAGGGGATTCCAAAAACATTCAGTACTTC
J: TRBJ2-1; D: -; V: TRBV7-3; size: -; CDR3: CASSLFGGAKIDEQFF; DNA: TGTGCCAGCAGCTTATTCGGCGGGGCCAAAATTGATGAGCAGTTCTTC
J: TRBJ2-3; D: TRBD1; V: TRBV5-6; size: -; CDR3: CASSLVGQGEDTQYF; DNA: TGTGCCAGCAGCTTGGTGGGACAGGGAGAAGATACGCAGTATTTT
J: TRBJ2-1; D: TRBD2; V: TRBV7-2; size: -; CDR3: CASSLVWTSGIDNEQFF; DNA: TGTGCCAGCAGCTTAGTTTGGACTAGCGGGATCGACAATGAGCAGTTCTTC
J: TRBJ1-5; D: -; V: TRBV6-5; size: -; CDR3: CASSTDRNQPQHF; DNA: TGTGCCAGCAGCACCGACAGGAATCAGCCCCAGCATTTT
J: TRBJ1-2; D: -; V: TRBV28; size: -; CDR3: CASSSRTAYGYTF; DNA: TGTGCCAGCAGTTCGAGGACAGCCTATGGCTACACCTTC
J: TRBJ2-3; D: TRBD2; V: TRBV10-3; size: few; CDR3: CAMASGHTDTQYF; DNA: TGTGCCATGGCTAGCGGACACACAGATACGCAGTATTTT
J: TRBJ2-7; D: -; V: TRBV18; size: -; CDR3: CASSPSGDREEQYF; DNA: TGTGCCAGCTCACCGTCAGGGGATCGAGAAGAGCAGTACTTC
J: TRBJ2-2; D: -; V: TRBV30; size: -; CDR3: CAWRGGAGTGELFF; DNA: TGTGCCTGGAGAGGGGGAGCGGGAACCGGGGAGCTGTTTTTT
J: TRBJ1-2; D: -; V: TRBV4-2; size: few; CDR3: CASSQVGAGENYGYTF; DNA: TGTGCCAGCAGCCAAGTTGGCGCAGGGGAAAACTATGGCTACACCTTC
J: TRBJ2-1; D: -; V: TRBV28; size: -; CDR3: CASSFPTESNEQFF; DNA: TGTGCCAGCAGCTTCCCGACAGAGAGCAATGAGCAGTTCTTC
J: TRBJ2-1; D: -; V: TRBV11-2; size: few; CDR3: CASSLIRGSYYNEQFF; DNA: TGTGCCAGCAGCTTAATCCGGGGTTCTTACTACAATGAGCAGTTCTTC
J: TRBJ2-7; D: TRBD2; V: TRBV7-2; size: few; CDR3: CASSSRTSGRAWEQYF; DNA: TGTGCCAGCAGCTCGCGGACTAGCGGGAGGGCCTGGGAGCAGTACTTC
J: TRBJ2-2; D: TRBD2; V: TRBV5-1; size: few; CDR3: CASAGLANTGELFF; DNA: TGCGCCAGCGCGGGACTAGCGAACACCGGGGAGCTGTTTTTT
J: TRBJ2-1; D: TRBD2; V: TRBV7-8; size: few; CDR3: CASSLGRASGIFSYNEQFF; DNA: TGTGCCAGCAGCTTAGGTCGGGCTAGCGGGATCTTTTCCTACAATGAGCAGTTCTTC
J: TRBJ1-1; D: -; V: TRBV9; size: -; CDR3: CASSSGQNTEAFF; DNA: TGTGCCAGCAGCTCGGGACAGAACACTGAAGCTTTCTTT
J: TRBJ2-3; D: -; V: TRBV7-9; size: few; CDR3: CASSLRFAGGGTDTQYF; DNA: TGTGCCAGCAGCTTAAGGTTTGCAGGAGGAGGGACAGATACGCAGTATTTT
J: TRBJ2-1; D: TRBD1; V: TRBV11-2; size: -; CDR3: CASSTGTGAGEQFF; DNA: TGTGCCAGCAGCACCGGGACAGGGGCAGGTGAGCAGTTCTTC
J: TRBJ1-5; D: -; V: TRBV27; size: few; CDR3: CASGRNRGRGGDQPQHF; DNA: TGTGCCAGCGGAAGGAATCGCGGCAGGGGTGGCGATCAGCCCCAGCATTTT
J: TRBJ2-1; D: -; V: TRBV11-2; size: few; CDR3: CASSHYTRVLNEQFF; DNA: TGTGCCAGCAGCCATTATACCCGGGTCCTCAATGAGCAGTTCTTC
J: TRBJ2-1; D: -; V: TRBV7-3; size: few; CDR3: CASSLTSLSYNEQFF; DNA: TGTGCCAGCAGCCTGACTAGTCTCTCCTACAATGAGCAGTTCTTC
J: TRBJ2-3; D: -; V: TRBV7-3; size: few; CDR3: CASSLRSSTIGTDTQYF; DNA: TGTGCCAGCAGCTTACGGTCTAGCACCATCGGTACAGATACGCAGTATTTT
J: TRBJ2-7; D: TRBD1; V: TRBV6-4; size: few; CDR3: CASKPTGTSYEQYF; DNA: TGTGCCAGCAAACCGACAGGGACCTCCTACGAGCAGTACTTC
J: TRBJ2-7; D: TRBD2; V: TRBV28; size: few; CDR3: CASSSGAGGAYEQYF; DNA: TGTGCCAGCAGTTCCGGAGCGGGAGGGGCCTACGAGCAGTACTTC
J: TRBJ2-7; D: TRBD1; V: TRBV6-5; size: -; CDR3: CASRLGQGSEQYF; DNA: TGTGCCAGCAGGTTGGGACAGGGCAGCGAGCAGTACTTC
J: TRBJ2-5; D: TRBD2; V: TRBV7-9; size: few; CDR3: CASSATSAQETQYF; DNA: TGTGCCAGCAGCGCAACTAGCGCCCAAGAGACCCAGTACTTC
J: TRBJ2-2; D: -; V: TRBV28; size: -; CDR3: CASSPSVSGELFF; DNA: TGTGCCAGCAGTCCGTCGGTGAGCGGGGAGCTGTTTTTT
J: TRBJ1-2; D: -; V: TRBV11-2; size: few; CDR3: CASSRQGQPYGYTF; DNA: TGTGCCAGCAGCCGCCAGGGGCAGCCCTATGGCTACACCTTC
J: TRBJ2-5; D: TRBD2; V: TRBV7-9; size: few; CDR3: CASSLGRGTASETQYF; DNA: TGTGCCAGCAGCCTGGGGCGGGGGACGGCTAGCGAGACCCAGTACTTC
J: TRBJ1-2; D: -; V: TRBV10-3; size: -; CDR3: CAISEESDYGYTF; DNA: TGTGCCATCAGTGAGGAGAGCGACTATGGCTACACCTTC
J: TRBJ1-1; D: -; V: TRBV18; size: few; CDR3: CASSQQRENTEAFF; DNA: TGTGCCAGCTCACAACAGAGAGAGAACACTGAAGCTTTCTTT
J: TRBJ1-1; D: -; V: TRBV28; size: few; CDR3: CASLRTDNTEAFF; DNA: TGTGCCAGCCTGAGGACAGACAACACTGAAGCTTTCTTT
J: TRBJ2-3; D: -; V: TRBV28; size: few; CDR3: CASSWITRGLTDTQYF; DNA: TGTGCCAGCTCTTGGATCACACGAGGACTCACAGATACGCAGTATTTT
J: TRBJ2-5; D: -; V: TRBV7-3; size: few; CDR3: CASSLNQGGETQYF; DNA: TGTGCCAGCAGCCTGAACCAGGGTGGGGAGACCCAGTACTTC
J: TRBJ2-7; D: TRBD2; V: TRBV7-2; size: -; CDR3: CASSFPGLAGEQYF; DNA: TGTGCCAGCAGCTTCCCCGGACTAGCGGGCGAGCAGTACTTC
J: TRBJ2-7; D: TRBD2; V: TRBV11-1; size: few; CDR3: CASSREGTRGYEQYF; DNA: TGTGCCAGCAGCCGGGAAGGGACTAGGGGCTACGAGCAGTACTTC
J: TRBJ2-2; D: TRBD2; V: TRBV5-1; size: -; CDR3: CASRREERTGELFF; DNA: TGCGCCAGCAGGCGGGAGGAGCGAACCGGGGAGCTGTTTTTT
J: TRBJ2-5; D: -; V: TRBV7-2; size: -; CDR3: CASSFWVQGETQYF; DNA: TGTGCCAGCAGCTTCTGGGTCCAGGGAGAGACCCAGTACTTC